Presented here are 22 T cell receptor beta chains from one specimen sequenced in a study of regulatory T cells in long-lasting Graves disease. Specified time point: newly diagnosed GD, antithyroid drugs for less than 3 months. RNA isolated from PBMCs was used to make the TCR library. With iRepertoire HTBI primers and Arm-PCR of CDR3 regions, TCR beta libraries were built. Using its own MiXCR run on the multiplex PCR reads, TCRdb lists one record per CDR3 protein. The sample contains around 250,000 distinct CDR3 sequences, around 20% of which appear only once. The material sequenced was peripheral blood mononuclear cells (PBMCs), taken at new diagnosis, from a patient treated with antithyroid drugs. These receptors came from a female donor with Graves disease.

This clonotype was picked up many times. The V call is TRBV11-2, the J call TRBJ2-7, with D maybe TRBD2 (5 bases). V lost 7 bases and J 5 bases, leaving 24 bases between the germline ends. Germline V gene data show CDR1 as SGHAT and CDR2 as FQNNGV. The CDR3 is 16 amino acids. The CDR3 region has the DNA TGTGCCAGCACCTCCCTTAAGAGTCTCGGTAGCGACGAGCAGTACTTC. It translates to CASTSLKSLGSDEQYF.

This clonotype was picked up a small number of times. V usage is TRBV5-1 and J usage is TRBJ2-1; possibly TRBD2 for D (5 bases). The ends were cut back, 4 bases at V and 1 base at J, with 12 bases in the middle. In germline, CDR1 is SGHRS, CDR2 YFSETQ. There are 15 residues in the CDR3. The CDR3 region is CASSADGESYNEQFF. Here the CDR3 DNA reads TGCGCCAGCAGCGCGGACGGGGAATCCTACAATGAGCAGTTCTTC. The full variable domain, rest sourced from reference TRBV5-1 and TRBJ2-1, is KAGVTQTPRYLIKTRGQQVTLSCSPISGHRSVSWYQQTPGQGLQFLFEYFSETQRNKGNFPGRFSGRQFSNSRSEMNVSTLELGDSALYLCASSADGESYNEQFFGPGTRLTVL.

The rearrangement links TRBV5-1 to TRBJ2-3; 10 nucleotides line up with TRBD2. The trim removed 3 bases at V and 8 bases at J, leaving 9 bases unmatched. The CDR3 length is 15 residues. Germline CDR1 SGHRS, CDR2 YFSETQ. As DNA, the CDR3 is TGCGCCAGCAGCTCTGGGGCTAGCGGGAGTCGTACGCAGTATTTT. This translates into CASSSGASGSRTQYF.

This clonotype occurred many times. The chain joins TRBV12-3 or TRBV12-4 to TRBJ2-5; TRBD2 is a possible D gene (6 bases). Trimming took 6 bases from V and 7 from J, leaving 15 bases between them. CDR3 length: 13 amino acids. CDR3 bases: TGTGCCAGCAGCGATGACGTCGGGGGGACCCAGTACTTC. Translating gives CASSDDVGGTQYF.

This clonotype was observed at least ten times. The chain links TRBV30 to TRBJ1-3, with D unresolved. This CDR3 spans 11 amino acids. Germline assignment: CDR1 GTSNPN and CDR2 SVGIG (reference sequence). The V end was cut by 0 bases, the J end by 3 bases, with 0 bases between. The CDR3 loop reads CAWSVGNTIYF. As DNA, the CDR3 is TGTGCCTGGAGTGTTGGAAACACCATATATTTT.

The rearrangement links TRBV9 to TRBJ2-1; TRBD1 aligns across 9 bases. The CDR3 contains 15 residues. Trimming at V came to 2 bases and at J to 3 bases, leaving 3 bases not matched to a gene. Germline assignment: CDR1 SGDLS and CDR2 YYNGEE. The CDR3 DNA follows: TGTGCCAGCAGCGTTGGGACAGGGTACTACAATGAGCAGTTCTTC. Translation gives CASSVGTGYYNEQFF.

This clonotype occurred many times. The chain recombines TRBV7-6 with TRBJ1-4; D is unresolved. V was clipped by 5 bases and J by 0 bases, with 7 bases between them. Germline-derived CDR1 and CDR2 are SGHVS and FNYEAQ. CDR3 length: 14 amino acids. The CDR3 region has the DNA TGTGCCAGCAGCCATTTCGCAACTAATGAAAAACTGTTTTTT. Its protein product is CASSHFATNEKLFF.

The sample holds many counts of this clonotype. The rearrangement joins TRBV5-1 to TRBJ1-2; no clear D gene. This CDR3 contains 14 residues. V was trimmed by 5 bases and J by 6 bases, leaving 17 bases between them. The germline V gene encodes CDR1 SGHRS and CDR2 YFSETQ. The CDR3 loop is CASSPDLNRNGYTF. In nucleotides, the CDR3 is TGCGCCAGCAGTCCCGACCTGAATAGGAATGGCTACACCTTC.

Turning to this clonotype: A much larger clone is a single base away; this may be a read error. V is TRBV27 and J is TRBJ2-1, with 8 bases matching TRBD2. Trimming cost V 1 base and J 7 bases; bases outside gene matches: 9. The CDR3 is 16 amino acids. CDR1 is MNHEY, CDR2 SMNVEV, per germline (reference sequence). The CDR3 loop reads CASSLYGGRSSNEQFF. The CDR3 nucleotides read TGTGCCAGCAGTTTATATGGCGGGAGGTCATCTAATGAGCAGTTCTTC.

This clonotype came up a few times. The V call is TRBV5-4, the J call TRBJ2-3, with a weak D call TRBD1 (5 bases). The CDR3 loop spans 14 amino acids. In germline, CDR1 is SGHNT, CDR2 YYREEE (reference sequence). Trimming pared 4 bases from V and 2 bases from J, leaving 11 bases between. This CDR3 reads CASSPGQLTDTQYF. CDR3 bases: TGTGCCAGCAGCCCTGGACAACTCACAGATACGCAGTATTTT.

The sample holds many counts of this clonotype. This chain uses TRBV2 with TRBJ2-7; 15 bases agree with TRBD2. The CDR3 consists of 16 residues. The V gene's germline CDR1 is SNHLY and CDR2 FYNNEI. J was trimmed by 4 bases and V by 6 bases; bases with no gene match: 7. The CDR3 loop reads CASSGLAGGLLYEQYF. CDR3 DNA: TGTGCCAGCAGCGGACTAGCGGGAGGGTTACTTTACGAGCAGTACTTC.

Many counts were recorded for this clonotype. CDR3 bases: TGTGCCAGCAGCTCCTATACGACGGCCCGCGAGCAGTACTTC. Protein: CASSSYTTAREQYF. The gene calls are TRBV7-2 and TRBJ2-7; D unclear. Germline CDR1 reads SGHTA; CDR2 reads FQGNSA. The CDR3 runs 14 residues. Trimming took 4 bases from V and 6 from J, leaving 16 bases between them.

This clonotype was recorded many times. The chain joins TRBV29-1 to TRBJ1-2; TRBD1 agrees at 7 bases. CDR3 length equals 16 residues. Losses at the gene ends were 3 bases for V and 8 bases for J; bases not matched to a gene: 18. Germline assignment: CDR1 SQVTM and CDR2 ANQGSEA. In DNA form, the CDR3 reads TGCAGCGTTGAGGGGGGACAGTTCAAAAGTGTGGGGGGCTACACCTTC. It codes for CSVEGGQFKSVGGYTF.

This clonotype has at least ten counts. The J gene is TRBJ2-7, the V gene TRBV11-2; the match to TRBD2 covers 10 bases. The CDR3 runs to 14 residues. V was clipped by 2 bases and J by 6 bases; unmatched bases: 4. The germline gives CDR1 SGHAT, CDR2 FQNNGV. CDR3 sequence (DNA): TGTGCCAGCAGCTTACTAGCGGGAGTGAGCGAGCAGTACTTC. Residues: CASSLLAGVSEQYF.

This clonotype was observed at least ten times. The chain has TRBV7-2 and TRBJ2-7, with unresolved D. Germline CDR1 reads SGHTA; CDR2 reads FQGNSA. The CDR3 covers 12 residues. V was clipped by 5 bases and J by 6 bases, with 11 bases between them. This CDR3 is CASSLAVGEQYF. The CDR3 region has the DNA TGTGCCAGCAGCCTTGCCGTAGGCGAGCAGTACTTC.

At least ten counts were recorded for this clonotype. The chain joins TRBV20-1 to TRBJ2-1; 14 bases line up with TRBD2. The ends lost 6 bases at V and 7 bases at J; junction bases unmatched: 8. The CDR3 length is 15 residues. From germline, CDR1 is DFQATT and CDR2 SNEGSKA (reference sequence). The CDR3 DNA reads as TGCAGTGCCATGACTAGCGGGAGGGCCAGGAATGAGCAGTTCTTC. As protein: CSAMTSGRARNEQFF.

In its sample, this clonotype was seen many times. This chain joins TRBV30 and TRBJ1-3; perhaps TRBD1 as D (5 bases). Germline CDR1 GTSNPN, CDR2 SVGIG (reference sequence). The ends were cut back, 3 bases at V and 0 bases at J, with 9 bases in the middle. The CDR3 loop spans 14 amino acids. DNA of the CDR3: TGTGCCTGGAGGTTCAGGGACTCTGGAAACACCATATATTTT. It encodes CAWRFRDSGNTIYF.

A note on this clonotype: This likely stems from a read error, as it lies one base from a far larger clone. The chain recombines TRBV2 with TRBJ2-5; the D is unclear. Matching the DNA end better, TRBJ2-1 makes the J call doubtful. The germline CDR1 and CDR2 sequences are SNHLY and FYNNEI. The CDR3 contains 13 residues. This CDR3 reads CASSQDMGNKQFF. CDR3 sequence (DNA): TGTGCCAGCAGCCAAGATATGGGAAATAAGCAGTTCTTC.

In this sample, this clonotype turned up many times. The genes are TRBV11-1 and TRBJ1-4; unclear D gene. The CDR3 covers 12 residues. Germline V gene lookup returns CDR1 SGHAT and CDR2 FQDESV (reference sequence). V was clipped by 10 bases and J by 8 bases, with 14 bases between them. CDR3 DNA sequence: TGTGCCAAACCCCCCAGAGTGGAAAAACTGTTTTTT. Translated: CAKPPRVEKLFF.

This clonotype has ten or more counts. The genes are TRBV30 and TRBJ2-1; 10 nucleotides align to TRBD1. V was pared by 5 bases and J by 6 bases, with 13 bases of the junction left unmatched. CDR1 and CDR2 from the germline V gene are GTSNPN and SVGIG (reference sequence). The CDR3 runs 16 residues. The CDR3 sequence: CAWGSGQGTGANEQFF. The CDR3 DNA sequence: TGTGCCTGGGGATCCGGGCAGGGGACAGGGGCCAATGAGCAGTTCTTC. The entire variable domain, with the rest obtained from reference TRBV30 and TRBJ2-1, is as follows: SQTIHQWPATLVQPVGSPLSLECTVEGTSNPNLYWYRQAAGRGLQLLFYSVGIGQISSEVPQNLSASRPQDRQFILSSKKLLLSDSGFYLCAWGSGQGTGANEQFFGPGTRLTVL.

This clonotype was counted ten times or more. CDR3: CASSYGDWTWDQPQHF. The CDR3 DNA reads TGTGCCAGCAGTTACGGGGATTGGACTTGGGATCAGCCCCAGCATTTT. This chain links TRBV6-2 or TRBV6-3 with TRBJ1-5; the D is unclear. The CDR3 spans 16 residues. The V and J ends lost 2 bases and 5 bases respectively, with 16 bases between them. CDR1 is MNHEY, CDR2 SVGEGT, per germline.

This clonotype was counted many times. This chain connects TRBV28 to TRBJ2-7, with a tentative D call TRBD1 (6 bases). Trimming took off 8 bases at V and 3 bases at J, with 17 bases between the two ends. CDR3 length: 14 residues. CDR1 and CDR2 (germline): MDHEN, SYDVKM. The CDR3 is CASYARGRGYEQYF. The CDR3 nucleotides read TGTGCCAGCTACGCGCGCGGCAGGGGCTACGAGCAGTACTTC.